One sample yielded the 31 T cell receptor beta chains listed below, sequenced in a study of T cell responses to AZD1222 COVID-19 vaccine. The assay was immunoSEQ multiplex PCR, and TCRdb's table has in-frame clones only and misses some. Of some 170,000 clones detected, about 93% appear once; the ten largest clones hold 0.8% to 1.3%. The sequencing used peripheral blood, collected 28 days after the second dose of the MenACWY control vaccine. These receptors all stem from an adult who received the MenACWY meningococcal vaccine as a control.

The chain is built from TRBV7-2 and TRBJ2-7; 9 bases map to TRBD2. From germline, CDR1 is SGHTA and CDR2 FQGNSA. The trim removed 6 bases at V and 6 bases at J, leaving 15 bases unmatched. The CDR3 consists of 16 residues. The CDR3 region has the DNA TGTGCCAGCAGAGCCGAGAGCGGGGGGCCCCTCTCCGAGCAGTACTTC. Translation gives CASRAESGGPLSEQYF.

The V call is TRBV28, the J call TRBJ1-4, with unresolved D. Trimming took 6 bases from V and 6 from J, leaving 8 bases between them. The CDR3 covers 12 residues. Germline lookup yields CDR1 MDHEN and CDR2 SYDVKM. The DNA of the CDR3 is TGTGCCAGCAGACCGGAGTATGAAAAACTGTTTTTT. This translates into CASRPEYEKLFF. The full variable domain, its missing parts supplied by reference TRBV28 and TRBJ1-4, is DVKVTQSSRYLVKRTGEKVFLECVQDMDHENMFWYRQDPGLGLRLIYFSYDVKMKEKGDIPEGYSVSREKKERFSLILESASTNQTSMYLCASRPEYEKLFFGSGTQLSVL.

The chain joins TRBV5-8 to TRBJ2-3, with D possibly matching TRBD2 (5 bases). V lost 2 bases and J 2 bases, leaving 12 bases between the germline ends. Germline CDR1 is SGHTS and CDR2 is YDEGEE. The CDR3 consists of 15 residues. The CDR3 sequence: CASSFGRGPTDTQYF. DNA for the CDR3: TGTGCCAGCAGCTTCGGTAGAGGGCCCACAGATACGCAGTATTTT.

The CDR3, as DNA: TGCGCCAGCCGTACCGCCGGGCACAGGAATACCGGGGAGCTGTTTTTT. Protein: CASRTAGHRNTGELFF. The chain links TRBV10-2 to TRBJ2-2, with D maybe TRBD1 (5 bases). Germline loops: CDR1 WSHSY, CDR2 SAAADI. The CDR3 consists of 16 residues. Trimming shortened V by 8 bases and J by 5 bases, and 21 bases separated the two germline ends.

For the CDR3, the DNA is TGTGCCAGCACCGGACAGTCGAACACTGAAGCTTTCTTT. It codes for CASTGQSNTEAFF. V usage is TRBV5-8 and J usage is TRBJ1-1, with a tentative D call TRBD1 (6 bases). V was trimmed by 6 bases and J by 1 base, leaving 10 bases between them. The CDR3 extends over 13 amino acids. Germline V CDR1 and CDR2: SGHTS, YDEGEE.

This rearrangement joins TRBV4-3 to TRBJ1-2, with D unclear. The CDR3 has 16 residues. The ends were cut back, 0 bases at V and 2 bases at J, with 13 bases in the middle. The V gene's germline CDR1 is LGHNA and CDR2 YSLEER. CDR3 nucleotides: TGCGCCAGCAGCCAAGAGGTGAGGGTCGCCAACTATGGCTACACCTTC. Translated, it gives CASSQEVRVANYGYTF.

This chain links TRBV19 with TRBJ2-2, with TRBD2 matching over 7 bases. Germline CDR1 reads LNHDA; CDR2 reads SQIVND (reference sequence). The CDR3 loop spans 14 amino acids. The ends lost 7 bases at V and 6 bases at J; junction bases unmatched: 8. The CDR3 nucleotides read TGTGCCAGTATGGGGACCGCGGGGGCCGGGGAGCTGTTTTTT. This gives the protein CASMGTAGAGELFF. Supplemented by reference TRBV19 and TRBJ2-2, the full variable domain reads DGGITQSPKYLFRKEGQNVTLSCEQNLNHDAMYWYRQDPGQGLRLIYYSQIVNDFQKGDIAEGYSVSREKKESFPLTVTSAQKNPTAFYLCASMGTAGAGELFFGEGSRLTVL.

The chain uses TRBV19 and TRBJ2-1; unclear D gene. V lost 2 bases, J lost 4 bases, and 12 bases lay in between. Germline loops: CDR1 LNHDA, CDR2 SQIVND (reference sequence). The CDR3 contains 15 residues. The CDR3 loop is CASSITRRRYNEQFF. The CDR3 DNA follows: TGTGCCAGTAGTATAACCCGCCGACGGTACAATGAGCAGTTCTTC.

V gene TRBV6-5 combines with J gene TRBJ1-2; 8 bases are a match to TRBD1. The germline gives CDR1 MNHEY, CDR2 SVGAGI. Losses at the gene ends were 6 bases for V and 7 bases for J; bases not matched to a gene: 7. The CDR3 is made up of 13 amino acids. CDR3 loop: CASRATGGGGYTF. The CDR3 coding sequence is TGTGCCAGCAGGGCAACAGGGGGTGGTGGCTACACCTTC.

This rearrangement joins TRBV2 to TRBJ2-2, with D maybe TRBD2 (7 bases). This CDR3 is built from 13 residues. The germline gives CDR1 SNHLY, CDR2 FYNNEI. The ends were cut back, 6 bases at V and 4 bases at J, with 9 bases in the middle. CDR3 coding DNA: TGTGCCAGCAGGGGAGGGGGCACCGGGGAGCTGTTTTTT. It translates to CASRGGGTGELFF.

The CDR3, as DNA: TGTGCCAGCACGGTTACAGGGAACTATGGCTACACCTTC. Protein sequence: CASTVTGNYGYTF. The gene calls are TRBV25-1 and TRBJ1-2, with D tentatively TRBD1 (6 bases). CDR3 length: 13 amino acids. The V end was cut by 7 bases, the J end by 2 bases, with 11 bases between. The V gene's germline CDR1 is MGHDK and CDR2 SYGVNS.

This CDR3 is CASSPVGQPQHF. CDR3 coding DNA: TGTGCCAGCAGCCCCGTGGGCCAGCCCCAGCATTTT. This rearrangement joins TRBV7-9 to TRBJ1-5; no definite D call. The V gene lost 5 bases and the J gene lost 7 bases, with 9 bases spanning the gap. This CDR3 is 12 amino acids long. Per the germline V gene, CDR1 is SEHNR and CDR2 is FQNEAQ (reference sequence).

V is TRBV28 and J is TRBJ1-6, with D uncertain. Per germline, CDR1 MDHEN and CDR2 SYDVKM. Trimming stripped 7 bases from V and 7 bases from J, with 11 bases between. The CDR3 is 13 amino acids. In DNA form, the CDR3 reads TGTGCCAGCATCCATGTTCTGAATTCACCCCTCCACTTT. This codes for CASIHVLNSPLHF.

The chain combines TRBV3-1 (or the pseudogene TRBV3-2) with TRBJ1-6, with D unclear. Trimming left V 3 bases short and J 7 bases short, with 10 bases between. This CDR3 region has 14 residues. Germline CDR1 is LGHDT and CDR2 is YNNKEL (reference sequence). CDR3 sequence (DNA): TGTGCCAGCAGCCAGGTACAACTGAATTCACCCCTCCACTTT. It encodes CASSQVQLNSPLHF.

V gene TRBV6-2 or TRBV6-3 combines with J gene TRBJ2-1, with TRBD2 identical over 9 bases. Trimming cost V 0 bases and J 7 bases; bases outside gene matches: 10. The CDR3 spans 17 residues. Germline CDR1 and CDR2: MNHEY and SVGEGT. CDR3 nucleotide sequence: TGTGCCAGCAGTTACTCGTCCGCCGCTAGCGGGGCAAATGAGCAGTTCTTC. Protein product: CASSYSSAASGANEQFF.

This clone occurred a few times. The chain has TRBV4-2 and TRBJ2-2; 7 bases map to TRBD2. V lost 1 base to trimming and J lost 4 bases; unmatched junction nucleotides: 6. The CDR3 loop spans 16 amino acids. Germline loops: CDR1 LGHNA, CDR2 YNFKEQ. CDR3 residues: CASSQAAGEGTGELFF. The CDR3 DNA follows: TGTGCCAGCAGCCAAGCCGCGGGGGAGGGCACCGGGGAGCTGTTTTTT.

The rearrangement uses TRBV5-1 and TRBJ2-5; D remains unclear. V was pared by 2 bases and J by 2 bases, with 7 bases between. Germline CDR1 reads SGHRS; CDR2 reads YFSETQ. This CDR3 is built from 13 residues. The CDR3: CASSLTHQETQYF. The CDR3 region has the DNA TGCGCCAGCAGCTTAACACATCAAGAGACCCAGTACTTC.

The CDR3 spells CASRQGANQPQHF. In DNA form, the CDR3 reads TGTGCCAGCAGACAGGGGGCAAATCAGCCCCAGCATTTT. The rearrangement joins TRBV12-3 or TRBV12-4 to TRBJ1-5; 9 bases align to TRBD1. This CDR3 contains 13 residues. Losses at the gene ends were 6 bases for V and 4 bases for J; bases not matched to a gene: 1.

The chain employs TRBV5-1 and TRBJ1-2, with 8 bases fitting TRBD1. The length of the CDR3 is 13 residues. From germline, CDR1 is SGHRS and CDR2 YFSETQ. Unmatched junction bases numbered 4, after V lost 4 bases and J lost 5 bases. CDR3 protein: CASSTGQVYGYTF. DNA of the CDR3: TGCGCCAGCAGCACGGGACAGGTTTATGGCTACACCTTC.

J is TRBJ1-2 and V is TRBV19; D is uncertain. Trimming took 6 bases from V and 4 from J, leaving 12 bases between them. The germline CDR1 and CDR2 sequences are LNHDA and SQIVND (reference sequence). The CDR3 totals 13 residues. This CDR3 reads CASRDGHFYGYTF. The CDR3 nucleotides are TGTGCCAGTAGGGACGGCCACTTCTATGGCTACACCTTC.

The chain couples TRBV13 to TRBJ1-3; 7 bases are a match to TRBD1. In germline, CDR1 is PRHDT, CDR2 FYEKMQ (reference sequence). This CDR3 comprises 13 residues. The V segment lost 7 bases and the J segment 4 bases; nucleotides outside the gene matches: 4. The CDR3: CASNLGGGNTIYF. The CDR3 nucleotides are TGTGCCAGCAACCTAGGGGGCGGAAACACCATATATTTT. Complete variable domain (other parts from reference TRBV13 and TRBJ1-3): AAGVIQSPRHLIKEKRETATLKCYPIPRHDTVYWYQQGPGQDPQFLISFYEKMQSDKGSIPDRFSAQQFSDYHSELNMSSLELGDSALYFCASNLGGGNTIYFGEGSWLTVV.

The chain links TRBV7-2 to TRBJ1-2, with 7 bases lining up with TRBD1. CDR1 and CDR2 (germline): SGHTA, FQGNSA. J gave up 4 bases and V 5 bases, and 10 bases lay outside the gene matches. CDR3 length: 15 amino acids. The CDR3 bases are TGTGCCAGCAGCGGCCGGGACAGTCTCATCTATGGCTACACCTTC. Protein: CASSGRDSLIYGYTF.

A single count supports this clone. The gene calls are TRBV5-8 and TRBJ1-2; D gene unclear. Germline-derived CDR1 and CDR2 are SGHTS and YDEGEE. V was cut by 1 base and J by 5 bases, with 9 bases left in between. This CDR3 is built from 13 residues. CDR3 DNA: TGTGCCAGCAGCTTGTTACAGCAATATGGCTACACCTTC. Its protein product is CASSLLQQYGYTF.

J is TRBJ2-7 and V is TRBV11-1; tentative D call: TRBD1 (6 bases). The CDR3 has 15 residues. The ends were cut back, 2 bases at V and 2 bases at J, with 13 bases in the middle. From germline, CDR1 is SGHAT and CDR2 FQDESV (reference sequence). The CDR3 loop reads CASSLQGPSTYEQYF. As DNA, the CDR3 is TGTGCCAGCAGCTTACAGGGGCCATCGACCTACGAGCAGTACTTC.

This chain connects TRBV4-1 to TRBJ2-5; perhaps TRBD2 as D (7 bases). Trimming pared 1 base from V and 9 bases from J, leaving 15 bases between. The CDR3 totals 14 residues. Germline V CDR1 and CDR2: MGHRA, YSYEKL. The CDR3 DNA reads TGCGCCAGCAGCCAAGGGGAGGGGAAGGGGGCCCAGTACTTC. Its translation is CASSQGEGKGAQYF.

This chain links TRBV28 with TRBJ2-3; D unresolved. This CDR3 region has 16 residues. V lost 5 bases and J lost 8, with 23 bases in between. CDR1 is MDHEN, CDR2 SYDVKM, per germline. The CDR3 DNA reads TGTGCCAGCAGTGGCGGATTTGCACAGATATTGGTTACGCAGTATTTT. It yields the protein CASSGGFAQILVTQYF.

This clone was detected a few times. V is TRBV15 and J is TRBJ1-2, with D unresolved. The CDR3 loop spans 14 amino acids. Trimming removed 1 base at V and 0 bases at J, with 6 bases between. Germline values: CDR1 LNHNV, CDR2 YYDKDF (reference sequence). This CDR3 is CATSRGLANYGYTF. DNA of the CDR3: TGTGCCACCAGCAGAGGTTTAGCTAACTATGGCTACACCTTC.

The rearrangement links TRBV6-5 to TRBJ1-5, with D unresolved. This CDR3 region has 13 residues. CDR1 MNHEY and CDR2 SVGAGI come from the germline V gene. V was pared by 0 bases and J by 9 bases, with 9 bases between. The DNA of the CDR3 is TGTGCCAGCAGTTACTCGACTTCGACGCCCCAGCATTTT. It encodes CASSYSTSTPQHF.

The chain is built from TRBV7-6 and TRBJ2-1; 12 nucleotides agree with TRBD2. CDR1 and CDR2 from the germline V gene are SGHVS and FNYEAQ. The CDR3 runs to 16 residues. The trim removed 5 bases at V and 8 bases at J, leaving 10 bases unmatched. The CDR3, as DNA: TGTGCCAGCAGCATTGGACTAGCGGGGACGGACCATGAGCAGTTCTTC. Protein: CASSIGLAGTDHEQFF.

The chain recombines TRBV29-1 with TRBJ2-1; 8 positions match TRBD1. Germline trimming cut 5 bases from V and 7 bases from J; bases unmatched to any gene: 10. The CDR3 is made up of 14 amino acids. Germline V gene lookup returns CDR1 SQVTM and CDR2 ANQGSEA. CDR3 residues: CSVRQGTPGNEQFF. The CDR3 DNA reads as TGCAGCGTTAGACAGGGGACCCCGGGGAATGAGCAGTTCTTC.

The rearrangement links TRBV6-5 to TRBJ1-5, with D possibly being TRBD1 (5 bases). This CDR3 has 15 residues. Germline loops: CDR1 MNHEY, CDR2 SVGAGI. The V gene lost 6 bases and the J gene lost 3 bases, with 15 bases spanning the gap. CDR3 sequence: CASRSDGGYNQPQHF. DNA of the CDR3: TGTGCCAGCAGATCCGACGGGGGATACAATCAGCCCCAGCATTTT.